These 25 T cell receptor beta chains share one sample of origin, sequenced in a study of T cell responses to AZD1222 COVID-19 vaccine (dated by TCRdb to the early 2020s). Library generation was performed with the immunoSEQ multiplex PCR assay. The source is immuneACCESS, and TCRdb retained only in-frame sequences with V and J called. Part of the clones is not carried over; for the studies checked, unresolved V genes explain less than half of this, and the remainder is unexplained. For this sample there are some 150,000 clones; more than 85% appear just once. 3.5% to 4.5% of the sample comes from the top ten. In the paper's terms, the time point label means: about 28 days (+/-7) after the second vaccine dose. The sample here was peripheral blood, taken 28 days after the second AZD1222 dose. All receptors come from an adult who received the AZD1222 COVID-19 vaccine.

The rearrangement links TRBV5-6 to TRBJ1-2; a weak D match, TRBD1 (5 bases). Trimming left V 4 bases short and J 3 bases short, with 16 bases between. The CDR3 runs 15 residues. CDR1 and CDR2 from the germline V gene are SGHDT and YYEEEE. DNA of the CDR3: TGTGCCAGCAGCAAACCCACAGGATTTGACTATGGCTACACCTTC. Translating gives CASSKPTGFDYGYTF.

This clone was seen once. The genes are TRBV11-3 and TRBJ2-1, with 10 bases fitting TRBD1. CDR1 is SGHNT, CDR2 YENEEA, per germline. The junction had 5 bases not matched to a gene; V was cut back by 5 bases and J by 4 bases. The CDR3 is 15 amino acids. The CDR3 bases are TGTGCCAGCAGCGAGCGGGACAGGGGATACAATGAGCAGTTCTTC. Residues: CASSERDRGYNEQFF.

Only one count was recorded for this clone. V and J are TRBV4-1 and TRBJ1-2; D perhaps matches TRBD1 (5 bases). Germline V lookup: CDR1 MGHRA, CDR2 YSYEKL. The CDR3 spans 16 residues. V was shortened by 0 bases and J by 4 bases, with 15 bases between the two germline ends. The CDR3 sequence: CASSQEDLGVPYGYTF. The CDR3 DNA follows: TGCGCCAGCAGCCAAGAGGATCTGGGGGTTCCCTATGGCTACACCTTC.

In nucleotides, the CDR3 is TGCGCCAGCACCTTTGAACCCGGGGCACCCCTCCACTTT. It codes for CASTFEPGAPLHF. The genes are TRBV4-1 and TRBJ1-6, with unresolved D. Germline CDR1 reads MGHRA; CDR2 reads YSYEKL. The CDR3 has 13 amino acids. Trimming removed 7 bases from V and 11 bases from J, with 15 bases in between.

The chain couples TRBV28 to TRBJ1-2; D perhaps matches TRBD1 (5 bases). Germline CDR1 is MDHEN and CDR2 is SYDVKM. CDR3 length: 14 residues. The V gene lost 3 bases and the J gene lost 8 bases, with 16 bases spanning the gap. The CDR3 spells CASSLSLGDRGYTF. As DNA, the CDR3 is TGTGCCAGCAGTTTGAGCTTAGGGGATCGGGGCTACACCTTC.

This clone was recorded only once. DNA for the CDR3: TGTGCCAGCTCACCACCGATGAGGGCAGATACGCAGTATTTT. Amino acids: CASSPPMRADTQYF. The chain recombines TRBV18 with TRBJ2-3; a possible D gene is TRBD2 (5 bases). CDR3 length: 14 amino acids. The ends were cut back, 0 bases at V and 4 bases at J, with 8 bases in the middle. CDR1 is KGHSH, CDR2 LQKENI, per germline. The full variable domain, its missing parts supplied by reference TRBV18 and TRBJ2-3, is NAGVMQNPRHLVRRRGQEARLRCSPMKGHSHVYWYRQLPEEGLKFMVYLQKENIIDESGMPKERFSAEFPKEGPSILRIQQVVRGDSAAYFCASSPPMRADTQYFGPGTRLTVL.

The gene calls are TRBV11-1 and TRBJ1-2; TRBD1 agrees at 8 bases. The trim removed 5 bases at V and 4 bases at J, leaving 6 bases unmatched. The CDR3 extends over 14 amino acids. The germline V gene has CDR1 SGHAT and CDR2 FQDESV (reference sequence). The CDR3 nucleotides are TGTGCCAGCAGCCTGGGACAGGCTGGCTATGGCTACACCTTC. As protein: CASSLGQAGYGYTF. Full variable domain (missing parts from reference TRBV11-1 and TRBJ1-2): EAEVAQSPRYKITEKSQAVAFWCDPISGHATLYWYRQILGQGPELLVQFQDESVVDDSQLPKDRFSAERLKGVDSTLKIQPAELGDSAMYLCASSLGQAGYGYTFGSGTRLTVV.

The chain employs TRBV6-1 and TRBJ1-2; D uncertain. V was pared by 0 bases and J by 2 bases, with 10 bases between. Germline CDR1 and CDR2: MNHNS and SASEGT. The CDR3 is 15 amino acids. In nucleotides, the CDR3 is TGTGCCAGCAGTGAAGCGCCAGGTGGGAACTATGGCTACACCTTC. Translation: CASSEAPGGNYGYTF.

This chain joins TRBV7-3 and TRBJ2-3; D uncertain. Trimming removed 5 bases from V and 2 bases from J, with 11 bases in between. The CDR3 totals 14 residues. Germline V lookup: CDR1 SGHTA, CDR2 FQGTGA. CDR3 DNA: TGTGCCAGCAGCCGTCGCGGTCTCACAGATACGCAGTATTTT. The encoded protein is CASSRRGLTDTQYF.

The J gene is TRBJ2-1, the V gene TRBV7-7; 7 bases fit TRBD2. The CDR3 covers 15 residues. Germline CDR1 SSHAT, CDR2 FNYEAQ (reference sequence). J was trimmed by 6 bases and V by 3 bases; bases with no gene match: 8. The CDR3 loop reads CASSLASASGNEQFF. DNA of the CDR3: TGTGCCAGCAGCTTGGCCTCGGCTAGCGGCAATGAGCAGTTCTTC.

The genes are TRBV11-2 and TRBJ2-7; D unresolved. The CDR3 runs to 14 residues. V was shortened by 2 bases and J by 3 bases, with 11 bases between the two germline ends. Per germline, CDR1 SGHAT and CDR2 FQNNGV. The CDR3 coding sequence is TGTGCCAGCAGCTTAAGGGTGGGGAACTACGAGCAGTACTTC. Residues: CASSLRVGNYEQYF.

Only one count was recorded for this clone. J is TRBJ2-5 and V is TRBV5-1; 7 bases line up with TRBD1. The CDR3 is made up of 14 amino acids. Germline lookup yields CDR1 SGHRS and CDR2 YFSETQ. J lost 7 bases, V lost 4 bases, and 10 bases had no gene match. CDR3 bases: TGCGCCAGCAGCAAGACAGGGCCCCGCCCGACCCAGTACTTC. It encodes CASSKTGPRPTQYF. The full variable domain, in which reference TRBV5-1 and TRBJ2-5 provide the parts outside the CDR3, is KAGVTQTPRYLIKTRGQQVTLSCSPISGHRSVSWYQQTPGQGLQFLFEYFSETQRNKGNFPGRFSGRQFSNSRSEMNVSTLELGDSALYLCASSKTGPRPTQYFGPGTRLLVL.

This chain links TRBV30 with TRBJ1-5; D is uncertain. CDR3 size: 12 residues. Trimming took off 2 bases at V and 5 bases at J, with 7 bases between the two ends. Germline V gene lookup returns CDR1 GTSNPN and CDR2 SVGIG (reference sequence). CDR3 in amino acids: CAWSPRDQPQHF. CDR3 nucleotide sequence: TGTGCCTGGAGTCCGAGGGATCAGCCCCAGCATTTT.

V is TRBV18 and J is TRBJ2-6, with 7 bases lining up with TRBD1. The CDR3 covers 17 residues. Germline loops: CDR1 KGHSH, CDR2 LQKENI. Trimming took 4 bases from V and 2 from J; bases not matched to a gene: 8. CDR3 sequence reads: CASSLDRVGTGANVLTF. CDR3 coding DNA: TGTGCCAGCTCACTTGACAGGGTAGGCACTGGGGCCAACGTCCTGACTTTC.

The chain combines TRBV29-1 with TRBJ1-1, with TRBD1 identical over 7 bases. The CDR3 contains 11 residues. Germline CDR1 is SQVTM and CDR2 is ANQGSEA. V trimming: 4 bases; J trimming: 6 bases; junction bases outside the gene matches: 2. As DNA, the CDR3 is TGCAGCGTTGTGAGGGGGCCTGAAGCTTTCTTT. Translating it yields CSVVRGPEAFF.

This chain uses TRBV19 with TRBJ2-1; 11 nucleotides match TRBD2. Germline V gene data show CDR1 as LNHDA and CDR2 as SQIVND (reference sequence). V trimming: 3 bases; J trimming: 5 bases; junction bases outside the gene matches: 3. The CDR3 length is 15 residues. The CDR3 loop reads CASSMGTSGNNEQFF. The CDR3 DNA reads as TGTGCCAGTAGTATGGGGACTAGCGGAAACAATGAGCAGTTCTTC.

The chain combines TRBV7-2 with TRBJ1-2, with a tentative D call TRBD1 (6 bases). CDR1 and CDR2 from the germline V gene are SGHTA and FQGNSA. V lost 2 bases to trimming and J lost 1 base, with 20 bases between them. There are 18 residues in the CDR3. The CDR3 region has the DNA TGTGCCAGCAGCTTACGATGGGCAGGGGCCCTTAGTAACTATGGCTACACCTTC. This gives the protein CASSLRWAGALSNYGYTF.

CDR3 bases: TGCGCCAGCAGCCCTGCTGCAGGGGGACTTAACAATGAGCAGTTCTTC. This sequence encodes CASSPAAGGLNNEQFF. This chain connects TRBV4-1 to TRBJ2-1; the D gene is possibly TRBD1 (7 bases). CDR1 is MGHRA and CDR2 is YSYEKL in the germline V gene. Trimming left V 4 bases short and J 5 bases short, with 18 bases between. The length of the CDR3 is 16 residues.

This rearrangement joins TRBV2 to TRBJ1-1, with D hard to call. CDR3 length: 17 residues. V dropped 6 bases and J dropped 0 bases, with 20 bases sitting between them. The germline CDR1 and CDR2 sequences are SNHLY and FYNNEI. The CDR3 nucleotides are TGTGCCAGCAGCGGGCGAAAGGGCCTATCTATGAACACTGAAGCTTTCTTT. It encodes CASSGRKGLSMNTEAFF.

This chain connects TRBV28 to TRBJ2-5; 7 bases are shared with TRBD2. This CDR3 region has 14 residues. Germline V gene data show CDR1 as MDHEN and CDR2 as SYDVKM. Germline trimming cut 8 bases from V and 5 bases from J; bases unmatched to any gene: 11. The CDR3 nucleotides read TGTGCCAGCGATACTAGCGCTAGTCGGGAGACCCAGTACTTC. Translation: CASDTSASRETQYF.

V usage is TRBV12-3 or TRBV12-4 and J usage is TRBJ1-2; weak D call: TRBD1 (6 bases). The CDR3 totals 13 residues. Between the trimmed V and J ends, which lost 1 base and 6 bases, there was a span of 9 bases. The DNA of the CDR3 is TGTGCCAGCAGTTTAGTGGACAGAGATGGCTACACCTTC. Protein: CASSLVDRDGYTF.

The V call is TRBV7-2, the J call TRBJ2-2; 8 bases map to TRBD2. The CDR3 is made up of 16 amino acids. The ends lost 2 bases at V and 4 bases at J; junction bases unmatched: 6. Germline V CDR1 and CDR2: SGHTA, FQGNSA. CDR3 coding DNA: TGTGCCAGCAGCTTAAGTAGCGGGGTGGTCACCGGGGAGCTGTTTTTT. This encodes CASSLSSGVVTGELFF.

The V gene is TRBV19, the J gene TRBJ1-2; D gene uncertain. V was trimmed by 11 bases and J by 0 bases, leaving 7 bases between them. From germline, CDR1 is LNHDA and CDR2 SQIVND (reference sequence). This CDR3 is built from 11 residues. In DNA form, the CDR3 reads TGTGCCGAGTATTCTAACTATGGCTACACCTTC. Translation gives CAEYSNYGYTF.

The rearrangement uses TRBV19 and TRBJ1-1, with 8 positions matching TRBD1. Germline CDR1 and CDR2: LNHDA and SQIVND (reference sequence). This CDR3 is built from 15 residues. Trimming cost V 1 base and J 2 bases; bases outside gene matches: 3. CDR3 sequence (DNA): TGTGCCAGTAGTATAGTTCCAGGGGGCAACACTGAAGCTTTCTTT. It specifies CASSIVPGGNTEAFF.

The rearrangement joins TRBV7-2 to TRBJ2-7; 7 positions agree with TRBD1. Trimming at V came to 2 bases and at J to 3 bases, leaving 10 bases not matched to a gene. CDR3 length: 16 residues. Germline CDR1 is SGHTA and CDR2 is FQGNSA. The DNA of the CDR3 is TGTGCCAGCAGCTTAATACAACAGGGGCAAGGCTACGAGCAGTACTTC. This sequence encodes CASSLIQQGQGYEQYF.